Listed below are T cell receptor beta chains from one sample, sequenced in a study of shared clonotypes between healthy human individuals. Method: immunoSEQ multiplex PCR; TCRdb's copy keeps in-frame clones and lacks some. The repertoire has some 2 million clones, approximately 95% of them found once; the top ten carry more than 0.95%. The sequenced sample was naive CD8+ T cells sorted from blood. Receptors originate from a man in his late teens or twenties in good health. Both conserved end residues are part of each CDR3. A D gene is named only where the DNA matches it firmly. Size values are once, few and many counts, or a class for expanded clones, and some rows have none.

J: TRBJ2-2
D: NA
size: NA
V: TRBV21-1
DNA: TGTGCCAGCAGCAAAGCACATAGTACCTTCACCGGGGAGCTGTTTTTT
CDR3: CASSKAHSTFTGELFF

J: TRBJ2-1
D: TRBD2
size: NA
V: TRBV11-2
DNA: TGTGCCAGCAGCTCTTGGCGGGAGACAGACAATGAGCAGTTCTTC
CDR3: CASSSWRETDNEQFF

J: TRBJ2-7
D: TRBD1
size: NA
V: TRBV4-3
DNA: TGCGCCAGCAGCCAAGAGGTTCGAGGGACAGGGGACGAGCAGTACTTC
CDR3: CASSQEVRGTGDEQYF

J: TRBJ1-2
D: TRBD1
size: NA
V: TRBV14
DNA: TGTGCCAGCAGCCAGTTTGCGACAGGGAGGTCTAACTATGGCTACACCTTC
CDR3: CASSQFATGRSNYGYTF

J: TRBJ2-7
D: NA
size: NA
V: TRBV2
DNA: TGTGCCAGCAGTGAATTAGGTTCTAGCTCCTACGAGCAGTACTTC
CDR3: CASSELGSSSYEQYF

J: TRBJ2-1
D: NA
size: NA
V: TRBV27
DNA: TGTGCCAGCAGTTTATCCAGGAGTTCCTACAATGAGCAGTTCTTC
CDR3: CASSLSRSSYNEQFF

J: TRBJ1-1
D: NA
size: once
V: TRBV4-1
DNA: TGCGCCAGCAGCCAAGTCATGGGCAGGCGCACTGAAGCTTTCTTT
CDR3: CASSQVMGRRTEAFF

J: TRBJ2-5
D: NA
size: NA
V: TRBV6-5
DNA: TGTGCCAGCTGCCCGGCGGGGGCGTGGGAGACCCAGTACTTC
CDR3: CASCPAGAWETQYF

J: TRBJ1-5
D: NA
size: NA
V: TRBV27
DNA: TGTGCCAGCAGTCGAGGGTATAGCAATCAGCCCCAGCATTTT
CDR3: CASSRGYSNQPQHF

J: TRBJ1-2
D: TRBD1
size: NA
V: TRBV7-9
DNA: TGTGCCAGCAGCTCGGGGACAGGGGTTGGCTACACCTTC
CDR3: CASSSGTGVGYTF

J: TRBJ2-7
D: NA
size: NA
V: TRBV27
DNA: TGTGCCAGCAGTCCAAGGGACCCCCTGGACGAGCAGTACTTC
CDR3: CASSPRDPLDEQYF

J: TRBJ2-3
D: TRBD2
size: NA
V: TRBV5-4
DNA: TGTGCCAGCAGCTTGAGTCTCTCGGCTAGCGGGAGCACAGATACGCAGTATTTT
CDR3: CASSLSLSASGSTDTQYF

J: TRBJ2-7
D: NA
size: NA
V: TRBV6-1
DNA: TGTGCCAGCTCGGACAGCTCCTACGAGCAGTACTTC
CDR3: CASSDSSYEQYF

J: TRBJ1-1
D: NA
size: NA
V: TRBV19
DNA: TGTGCCAGTAGTATTCGTGAAACGAACACTGAAGCTTTCTTT
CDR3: CASSIRETNTEAFF

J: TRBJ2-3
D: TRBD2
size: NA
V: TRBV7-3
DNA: TGTGCCAGCAGCTTAGGACTAGCGGGTACGCAGTATTTT
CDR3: CASSLGLAGTQYF

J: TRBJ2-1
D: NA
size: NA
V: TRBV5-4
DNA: TGTGCCAGCAGCCAAGGGGACGGTACTTTCGGGGAGCAGTTCTTC
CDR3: CASSQGDGTFGEQFF

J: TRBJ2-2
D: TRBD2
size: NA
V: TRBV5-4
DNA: TGTGCCAGCAGCTTCAGCGGGGCCGGGGAGCTGTTTTTT
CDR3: CASSFSGAGELFF

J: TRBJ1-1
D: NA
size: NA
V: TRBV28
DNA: TGTGCCAGCAGTTTTGGTGGGGCAACTGAAGCTTTCTTT
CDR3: CASSFGGATEAFF

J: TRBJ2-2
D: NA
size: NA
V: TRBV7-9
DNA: TGTGCCAGCAGCTTACCGGGACGGGGCGGGGAGCTGTTTTTT
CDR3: CASSLPGRGGELFF

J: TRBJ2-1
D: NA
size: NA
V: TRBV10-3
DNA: TGTGCCATCGCGACGGAATACAATGAGCAGTTCTTC
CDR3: CAIATEYNEQFF

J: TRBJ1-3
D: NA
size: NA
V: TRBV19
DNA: TGTGCCAGTAGTATAGGATCCGAAGGACCTGGAAACACCATATATTTT
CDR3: CASSIGSEGPGNTIYF

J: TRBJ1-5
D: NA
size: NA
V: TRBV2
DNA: TGTGCCAGCAGTGTAAATCCAGGGAGGCAGCCCCAGCATTTT
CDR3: CASSVNPGRQPQHF

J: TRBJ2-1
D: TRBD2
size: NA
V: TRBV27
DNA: TGTGCCAGCAGGGGACTAGCGGGAGGACACAATGAGCAGTTCTTC
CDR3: CASRGLAGGHNEQFF

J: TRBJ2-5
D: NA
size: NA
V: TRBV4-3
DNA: TGCGCCAGCAGCCAAGATAAGGGGACCGGGGAGACCCAGTACTTC
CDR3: CASSQDKGTGETQYF

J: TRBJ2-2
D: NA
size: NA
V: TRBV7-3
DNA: TGTGCCAGCAGCTCCCCTTATAAGGCTCAGCCAAACACCGGGGAGCTGTTTTTT
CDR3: CASSSPYKAQPNTGELFF

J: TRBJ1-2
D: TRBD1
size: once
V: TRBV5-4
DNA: TGTGCCAGCAGCTTGGCCACCGGGACAGGGGGCGCGGGAGGTGGCTACACCTTC
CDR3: CASSLATGTGGAGGGYTF

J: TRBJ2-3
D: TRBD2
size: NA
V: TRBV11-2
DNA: TGTGCCAGCAGCTTGAGCGGGGGTGGGGCAGATACGCAGTATTTT
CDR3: CASSLSGGGADTQYF

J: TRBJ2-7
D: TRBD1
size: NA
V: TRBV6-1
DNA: TGTGCCAGCAGGGGGACAGGGGCAGCGAAGGAGTACTTC
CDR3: CASRGTGAAKEYF

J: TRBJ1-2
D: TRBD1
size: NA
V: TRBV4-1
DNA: TGCGCCAGCAGCCCACCGGGACAGGGACTCAAATGGTATGGCTACACCTTC
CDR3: CASSPPGQGLKWYGYTF

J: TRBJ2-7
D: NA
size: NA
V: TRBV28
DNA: TGTGCCAGCAGGAACCTAGGGTACGAGCAGTACTTC
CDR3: CASRNLGYEQYF

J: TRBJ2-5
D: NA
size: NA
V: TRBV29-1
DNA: TGCAGCGTTGAGGGTGTTCAAGAGACCCAGTACTTC
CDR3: CSVEGVQETQYF

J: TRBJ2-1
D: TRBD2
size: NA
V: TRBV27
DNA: TGTGCCAGCAGTTTGGGTACGGGAGGGCCTGATGAGCAGTTCTTC
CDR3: CASSLGTGGPDEQFF

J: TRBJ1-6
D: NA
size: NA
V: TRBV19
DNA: TGTGCCAGTAGTATACAGGGAGGGTCACCCCTCCACTTT
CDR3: CASSIQGGSPLHF

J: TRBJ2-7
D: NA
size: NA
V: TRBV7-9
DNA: TGTGCCAGCAGCCCTGCCCAGGGTAACGAGCAGTACTTC
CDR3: CASSPAQGNEQYF

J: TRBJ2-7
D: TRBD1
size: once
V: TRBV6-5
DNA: TGTGCCAGCAGTTCTACGGGACAGCTTTCCTACGAGCAGTACTTC
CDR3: CASSSTGQLSYEQYF

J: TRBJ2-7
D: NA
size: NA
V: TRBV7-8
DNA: TGTGCCAGCAGCTTCGGGGGAGAGGGTCTGGACAACGAGCAGTACTTC
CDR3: CASSFGGEGLDNEQYF

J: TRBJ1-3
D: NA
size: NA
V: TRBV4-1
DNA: TGCGCCAGCAGCCAAGAGGTTACGGACTCTGGAAACACCATATATTTT
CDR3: CASSQEVTDSGNTIYF

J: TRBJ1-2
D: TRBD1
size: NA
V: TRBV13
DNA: TGTGCCAGCAGCTTAGGTCGGACAGGGGCCAACTATGGCTACACCTTC
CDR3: CASSLGRTGANYGYTF

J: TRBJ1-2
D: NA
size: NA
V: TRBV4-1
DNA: TGCGCCAGCAGCCAAGATAGGTTGGCAGGTAGTAGCTACACCTTC
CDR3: CASSQDRLAGSSYTF

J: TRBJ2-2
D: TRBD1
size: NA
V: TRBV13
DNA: TGTGCCAGCAGCAGGGGACAGGGGGCAACCGGGGAGCTGTTTTTT
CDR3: CASSRGQGATGELFF

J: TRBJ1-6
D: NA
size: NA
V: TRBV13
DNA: TGTGCCAGCAGCTTAGGCCTTCGGAGCTCCTATAATTCACCCCTCCACTTT
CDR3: CASSLGLRSSYNSPLHF

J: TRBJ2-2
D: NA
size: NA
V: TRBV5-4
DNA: TGTGCCAGCAGCCCGGACCCGAAAGCAGGGGAGCTGTTTTTT
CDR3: CASSPDPKAGELFF

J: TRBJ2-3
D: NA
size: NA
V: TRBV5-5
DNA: TGTGCCAGCAGCTCAACCGGGACCAGGGATACGCAGTATTTT
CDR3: CASSSTGTRDTQYF

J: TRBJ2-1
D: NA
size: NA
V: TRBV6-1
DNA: TGTGCCAGCAGTGGGGATCGCAGCTCCTACAATGAGCAGTTCTTC
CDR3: CASSGDRSSYNEQFF

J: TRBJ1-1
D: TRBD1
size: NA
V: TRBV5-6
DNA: TGTGCCAGCAGCTTGACCCGCGGTGAGGGGGCATTCACTGAAGCTTTCTTT
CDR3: CASSLTRGEGAFTEAFF

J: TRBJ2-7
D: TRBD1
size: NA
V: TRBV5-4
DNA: TGTGCCAGCAGTCGGACAGGGGACGAGCAGTACTTC
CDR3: CASSRTGDEQYF

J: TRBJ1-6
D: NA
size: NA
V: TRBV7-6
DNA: TGTGCCAGCAGCTTAGGGCAGGGAGGACTAATTTATTCACCCCTCCACTTT
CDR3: CASSLGQGGLIYSPLHF

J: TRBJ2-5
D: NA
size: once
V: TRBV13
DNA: TGTGCCAGCAGCTCCTACCAAGAGACCCAGTACTTC
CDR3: CASSSYQETQYF

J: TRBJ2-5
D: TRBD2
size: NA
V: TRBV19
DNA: TGTGCCAGTAGTATGCTAGCGGGGGAAGAGACCCAGTACTTC
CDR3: CASSMLAGEETQYF

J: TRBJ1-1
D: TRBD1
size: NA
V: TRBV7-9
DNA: TGTGCCAGCAGCTTTAGACCCGGGACAGGGGGAGGAGAAGCTTTCTTT
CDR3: CASSFRPGTGGGEAFF

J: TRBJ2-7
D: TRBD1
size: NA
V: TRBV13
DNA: TGTGCCAGCAGCGCAGCCGGGACAGGGGGCATCTACGAGCAGTACTTC
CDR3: CASSAAGTGGIYEQYF

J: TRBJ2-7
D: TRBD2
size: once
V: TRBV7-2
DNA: TGTGCCAGCAGCTACGGGACTAGCGGCTACGAGCAGTACTTC
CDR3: CASSYGTSGYEQYF

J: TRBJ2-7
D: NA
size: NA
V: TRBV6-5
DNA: TGTGCCAGCAGTTACTCCCAAGGGCGGGTTACCTACGAGCAGTACTTC
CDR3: CASSYSQGRVTYEQYF

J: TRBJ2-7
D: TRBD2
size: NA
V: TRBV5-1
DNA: TGCGCCAGCAGCCCGTACTTCGCGGGAGCCTACGAGCAGTACTTC
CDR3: CASSPYFAGAYEQYF

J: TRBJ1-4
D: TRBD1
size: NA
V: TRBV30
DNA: TGTGCCTGGAGTGTACGAGAAGGGGGCTTGAATGAAAAACTGTTTTTT
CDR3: CAWSVREGGLNEKLFF

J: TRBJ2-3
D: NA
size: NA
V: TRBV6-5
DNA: TGTGCCAGCAGCTCCTGGGCGGGAACAGATACGCAGTATTTT
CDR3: CASSSWAGTDTQYF

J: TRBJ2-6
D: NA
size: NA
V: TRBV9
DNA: TGTGCCAGCAGCGCCGCACAGGGCTCTGGGGCCAACGTCCTGACTTTC
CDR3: CASSAAQGSGANVLTF